These 23 T cell receptor beta chains originate from one sample sequenced in a study of CD8+ T cells in alopecia areata. Reverse transcription of extracted RNA yielded cDNA, which provided the sequencing template. The table came from immunoSEQ multiplex PCR; TCRdb's copy has only in-frame clones and leaves some out. Among some 170,000 clones listed, approximately 56% were seen once. The sample consisted of CD4+ T cells sorted from blood, taken at week 0. These receptors originate from a human donor with alopecia areata.

This clone turned up a few times. This rearrangement joins TRBV27 to TRBJ1-6, with D possibly TRBD1 on 6 matching bases. The V end lost 8 bases, the J end lost 5 bases, and 16 bases lay between the germline ends. Germline V gene lookup returns CDR1 MNHEY and CDR2 SMNVEV (reference sequence). CDR3 length: 15 amino acids. The CDR3 protein is CASQRTESNNSPLHF. CDR3 coding DNA: TGTGCCAGCCAAAGGACAGAAAGTAATAATTCACCCCTCCACTTT.

This clone was observed a handful of times. This chain connects TRBV29-1 to TRBJ1-2; D might be TRBD1 (6 bases). The CDR3 runs 14 residues. Germline V lookup: CDR1 SQVTM, CDR2 ANQGSEA. V lost 5 bases to trimming and J lost 5 bases, with 18 bases between them. In DNA, the CDR3 is TGCAGCGTTCGTACGAACGACAGGAAATATGGCTACACCTTC. Translating it yields CSVRTNDRKYGYTF.

The chain employs TRBV29-1 and TRBJ2-7; TRBD1 matches 9 bases. This CDR3 spans 13 amino acids. With 5 bases clipped from V and 3 bases from J, the junction kept 5 bases outside the gene matches. Germline CDR1 and CDR2: SQVTM and ANQGSEA. CDR3 sequence (DNA): TGCAGCGTTCTCGGGACAGGGTTCTACGAGCAGTACTTC. It translates to CSVLGTGFYEQYF.

J is TRBJ2-1 and V is TRBV2; 8 positions match TRBD2. The germline gives CDR1 SNHLY, CDR2 FYNNEI. Trimming removed 7 bases from V and 8 bases from J; junction bases left unmatched: 10. The CDR3 has 14 amino acids. The CDR3 nucleotides read TGTGCCAGCACTCGCGCGGGGGGCTATGATGAGCAGTTCTTC. Its translation: CASTRAGGYDEQFF.

CDR3 sequence reads: CASSPVDRRDTQYF. The CDR3 DNA is TGTGCCAGCAGCCCAGTCGACAGAAGAGATACGCAGTATTTT. The chain is built from TRBV7-9 and TRBJ2-3; D might be TRBD1 (5 bases). Trimming cost V 5 bases and J 5 bases, with 14 bases left between them. Germline V gene sequence: CDR1 SEHNR, CDR2 FQNEAQ (reference sequence). This CDR3 contains 14 residues.

The chain carries TRBV4-1 and TRBJ2-5; TRBD1 is a possible D gene (6 bases). The V gene's germline CDR1 is MGHRA and CDR2 YSYEKL. V lost 2 bases, J lost 2 bases, and 12 bases lay in between. The CDR3 is 15 residues long. The CDR3 protein is CASSQRHGQQETQYF. CDR3 DNA: TGCGCCAGCAGCCAACGCCACGGACAGCAAGAGACCCAGTACTTC.

CDR3 in amino acids: CSVAHGQGHTDTQYF. As DNA, the CDR3 is TGCAGCGTAGCCCACGGACAGGGGCACACAGATACGCAGTATTTT. The chain carries TRBV29-1 and TRBJ2-3, with TRBD1 identical over 9 bases. CDR1 is SQVTM, CDR2 ANQGSEA, per germline. The CDR3 runs 15 residues. The junction had 9 bases not matched to a gene; V was cut back by 6 bases and J by 2 bases.

This clone was detected a few times. The chain is built from TRBV11-1 and TRBJ1-1, with D possibly matching TRBD1 (5 bases). The CDR3 spans 15 residues. Trimming shortened V by 3 bases and J by 0 bases, and 11 bases separated the two germline ends. The germline gives CDR1 SGHAT, CDR2 FQDESV (reference sequence). The CDR3 protein is CASSFATAMNTEAFF. DNA of the CDR3: TGTGCCAGCAGCTTCGCGACAGCAATGAACACTGAAGCTTTCTTT.

V usage is TRBV4-1 and J usage is TRBJ2-7, with 7 bases that match TRBD1. Germline trimming cut 1 base from V and 4 bases from J; bases unmatched to any gene: 7. Germline-derived CDR1 and CDR2 are MGHRA and YSYEKL. There are 15 residues in the CDR3. CDR3 amino acids: CASSQGLDRIYEQYF. DNA of the CDR3: TGCGCCAGCAGCCAAGGTTTGGACAGGATTTACGAGCAGTACTTC.

V is TRBV30 and J is TRBJ2-2; no reliable D call. The CDR3 runs to 13 residues. Trimming took 4 bases from V and 9 from J, leaving 15 bases between them. CDR1 is GTSNPN and CDR2 is SVGIG in the germline V gene (reference sequence). This CDR3 is CAWNPDPLRELFF. For the CDR3, the DNA is TGTGCCTGGAACCCGGACCCCCTCCGGGAGCTGTTTTTT.

This clone was detected a few times. Other DNA sequences in the sample encode the same CDR3. V is TRBV29-1 and J is TRBJ2-4; possibly TRBD1 for D (7 bases). Germline CDR1 SQVTM, CDR2 ANQGSEA. The V end was cut by 4 bases, the J end by 1 base, with 11 bases between. The CDR3 totals 14 residues. Here the CDR3 reads CSVVAGGAKNIQYF. The CDR3 DNA is TGCAGCGTTGTGGCAGGGGGGGCCAAAAACATTCAGTACTTC.

This clone came up a few times. The rearrangement joins TRBV29-1 to TRBJ2-7; D remains unclear. V was shortened by 7 bases and J by 3 bases, with 13 bases between the two germline ends. The length of the CDR3 is 12 residues. Per the germline V gene, CDR1 is SQVTM and CDR2 is ANQGSEA. Written as DNA, the CDR3 is TGCAGCGGTCAGGTATGGGGCTACGAGCAGTACTTC. Residues: CSGQVWGYEQYF.

A word on this clone: Distinct nucleotide sequences in the sample also encode this CDR3. This chain links TRBV29-1 with TRBJ2-7; D uncertain. The CDR3 consists of 9 residues. The V end was cut by 4 bases, the J end by 6 bases, with 4 bases between. Germline V gene data show CDR1 as SQVTM and CDR2 as ANQGSEA. In DNA, the CDR3 is TGCAGCGTTGGCCCCGAGCAGTACTTC. This gives the protein CSVGPEQYF.

This clone was counted a few times. The V call is TRBV9, the J call TRBJ1-2, with TRBD1 identical over 7 bases. The J segment lost 3 bases and the V segment lost 2 bases, leaving 4 bases of the junction unmatched. This CDR3 comprises 14 residues. Looked up from germline, CDR1 is SGDLS and CDR2 is YYNGEE. The CDR3 DNA sequence: TGTGCCAGCAGCGTCCCCGGGACAGACTATGGCTACACCTTC. It translates to CASSVPGTDYGYTF.

V gene TRBV7-9 combines with J gene TRBJ1-2; D gene ambiguous. The germline gives CDR1 SEHNR, CDR2 FQNEAQ (reference sequence). The V end lost 5 bases, the J end lost 3 bases, and 13 bases lay between the germline ends. The CDR3 sequence is 14 residues long. The CDR3 reads CASSDRHSDYGYTF. The CDR3 DNA sequence: TGTGCCAGCAGCGATAGACATAGTGACTATGGCTACACCTTC.

This clone has more than one count but fewer than ten. The rearrangement links TRBV29-1 to TRBJ1-2; 7 nucleotides match TRBD1. From germline, CDR1 is SQVTM and CDR2 ANQGSEA. This CDR3 is 12 amino acids long. The trim removed 4 bases at V and 5 bases at J, leaving 4 bases unmatched. The DNA for the CDR3 is TGCAGCGTTGTCCCAGGGGGATATGGCTACACCTTC. It yields the protein CSVVPGGYGYTF.

The V and J genes are TRBV9 and TRBJ1-1, with D maybe TRBD1 (5 bases). Germline values: CDR1 SGDLS, CDR2 YYNGEE. CDR3 length equals 13 residues. V lost 4 bases to trimming and J lost 4 bases, with 11 bases between them. In nucleotides, the CDR3 is TGTGCCAGCAGCCTCTTGGGGGGCACTGAAGCTTTCTTT. Amino acid sequence: CASSLLGGTEAFF.

This chain uses TRBV5-1 with TRBJ2-7, with D possibly called TRBD1 or TRBD2 (5 bases each). The V end lost 4 bases, the J end lost 0 bases, and 8 bases lay between the germline ends. Germline CDR1 is SGHRS and CDR2 is YFSETQ. The CDR3 is 13 amino acids. CDR3 loop: CASSRDLSYEQYF. The CDR3, as DNA: TGCGCCAGCAGCCGGGACCTCTCCTACGAGCAGTACTTC.

The V call is TRBV30, the J call TRBJ2-7; possible D gene TRBD1, 6 bases. The CDR3 sequence is 14 residues long. CDR1 is GTSNPN, CDR2 SVGIG, per germline (reference sequence). Trimming cost V 5 bases and J 1 base, with 15 bases left between them. CDR3 loop: CAWDSGTKSYEQYF. The CDR3 nucleotides read TGTGCCTGGGACTCCGGGACAAAATCCTACGAGCAGTACTTC. The whole variable domain, filled in from reference TRBV30 and TRBJ2-7, reads SQTIHQWPATLVQPVGSPLSLECTVEGTSNPNLYWYRQAAGRGLQLLFYSVGIGQISSEVPQNLSASRPQDRQFILSSKKLLLSDSGFYLCAWDSGTKSYEQYFGPGTRLTVT.

The table lists this clone with a few counts. The chain uses TRBV9 and TRBJ2-2, with D possibly called TRBD1 or TRBD2 (6 bases each). The germline V and J ends were trimmed by 4 bases and 1 base, with 11 bases remaining between them. Germline loops: CDR1 SGDLS, CDR2 YYNGEE. The CDR3 extends over 15 amino acids. CDR3 in DNA: TGTGCCAGCAGCCCCGGGGGCAGGAACACCGGGGAGCTGTTTTTT. Protein sequence: CASSPGGRNTGELFF.

The chain uses TRBV7-3 and TRBJ2-5, with 13 bases matching TRBD2. This CDR3 spans 20 amino acids. V trimming: 5 bases; J trimming: 5 bases; junction bases outside the gene matches: 20. Per germline, CDR1 SGHTA and CDR2 FQGTGA. The CDR3 reads CASSASRWGLAGLPSETQYF. CDR3 coding DNA: TGTGCCAGCAGCGCTTCACGCTGGGGACTAGCGGGACTACCGTCGGAGACCCAGTACTTC.

V and J are TRBV30 and TRBJ2-7; 7 positions agree with TRBD1. Per the germline V gene, CDR1 is GTSNPN and CDR2 is SVGIG (reference sequence). This CDR3 is 15 amino acids long. V lost 2 bases to trimming and J lost 3 bases; unmatched junction nucleotides: 10. The CDR3 DNA reads TGTGCCTGGAGTCTCAAACGGACAGGTCGCTACGAGCAGTACTTC. It yields the protein CAWSLKRTGRYEQYF.

The V call is TRBV30, the J call TRBJ2-7; possible D gene TRBD1, 6 bases. Trimming removed 4 bases at V and 1 base at J, with 8 bases between. The length of the CDR3 is 12 residues. Germline assignment: CDR1 GTSNPN and CDR2 SVGIG (reference sequence). CDR3 region: CAWNRESYEQYF. For the CDR3, the DNA is TGTGCCTGGAACAGGGAATCCTACGAGCAGTACTTC.